Below are 10 T cell receptor beta chains sequenced from a single sample in a study of T cell responses to AZD1222 COVID-19 vaccine. Repertoires were generated with immunoSEQ multiplex PCR, while TCRdb's copy carries only in-frame clones and drops some. This sample has about 150,000 clones; roughly 91% occur once, and the top ten carry 1.5% to 2.5%. Sample: peripheral blood, taken 28 days after the second AZD1222 dose. These receptors were obtained from an adult who received the AZD1222 COVID-19 vaccine.

J is TRBJ2-7 and V is TRBV3-1 (or the pseudogene TRBV3-2); D is possibly TRBD2 (5 bases). V dropped 1 base and J dropped 4 bases, with 14 bases sitting between them. CDR1 LGHDT and CDR2 YNNKEL come from the germline V gene (reference sequence). The CDR3 loop spans 15 amino acids. Here the CDR3 reads CASSQGPSGRYEQYF. The CDR3 bases are TGTGCCAGCAGCCAAGGACCGTCGGGAAGGTACGAGCAGTACTTC.

This chain connects TRBV27 to TRBJ1-2; 7 bases align to TRBD1. This CDR3 spans 15 amino acids. Germline V gene data show CDR1 as MNHEY and CDR2 as SMNVEV (reference sequence). J was trimmed by 8 bases and V by 5 bases; bases with no gene match: 14. CDR3 nucleotide sequence: TGTGCCAGCAGTCCGGTTCAGGGGGGAGGTAGGGGCTACACCTTC. This translates into CASSPVQGGGRGYTF.

In DNA, the CDR3 is TGTGCCAGCAGCCAAGCTCAGGGGGCAGGAGGGGGCTACACCTTC. As protein: CASSQAQGAGGGYTF. The chain employs TRBV3-1 (or the pseudogene TRBV3-2) and TRBJ1-2, with TRBD1 matching over 8 bases. The germline V gene has CDR1 LGHDT and CDR2 YNNKEL (reference sequence). Trimming took 1 base from V and 8 from J; bases not matched to a gene: 9. The CDR3 has 15 amino acids.

The chain is built from TRBV5-1 and TRBJ2-7; 7 bases align to TRBD2. The CDR3 runs 18 residues. V dropped 1 base and J dropped 3; count of bases not matched to a gene: 16. Per germline, CDR1 SGHRS and CDR2 YFSETQ. The CDR3 protein is CASSLRSSGYSLDYEQYF. The CDR3 region has the DNA TGCGCCAGCAGCTTGCGGTCTAGCGGATACTCACTAGACTACGAGCAGTACTTC.

The chain carries TRBV19 and TRBJ2-3; TRBD2 matches at 10 bases. Germline values: CDR1 LNHDA, CDR2 SQIVND (reference sequence). The CDR3 totals 15 residues. V lost 4 bases and J lost 6; bases outside the gene matches: 7. In DNA form, the CDR3 reads TGTGCCAGTAGTAACCTAGCGGGAGCACGGGATACGCAGTATTTT. It is translated as CASSNLAGARDTQYF.

This chain joins TRBV12-3 or TRBV12-4 and TRBJ2-7; D might be TRBD1 (6 bases). V was pared by 6 bases and J by 2 bases, with 11 bases between. The CDR3 runs 13 residues. In nucleotides, the CDR3 is TGTGCCAGCAGGATCACAGGGACCTACGAGCAGTACTTC. Translated: CASRITGTYEQYF.

The V call is TRBV29-1, the J call TRBJ2-1; D is possibly TRBD1 (6 bases). CDR1 is SQVTM and CDR2 is ANQGSEA in the germline V gene. The CDR3 contains 16 residues. Trimming pared 2 bases from V and 0 bases from J, leaving 14 bases between. CDR3 sequence (DNA): TGCAGCGTTGAATTCGGCACAGGGAGCTCCTACAATGAGCAGTTCTTC. Protein: CSVEFGTGSSYNEQFF.

V is TRBV6-5 and J is TRBJ1-4, with 9 nucleotides matching TRBD1. Germline V gene data show CDR1 as MNHEY and CDR2 as SVGAGI. V trimming: 4 bases; J trimming: 5 bases; junction bases outside the gene matches: 5. This CDR3 has 15 residues. CDR3 region: CASSLTGTGNEKLFF. CDR3 in DNA: TGTGCCAGCAGTTTGACCGGGACAGGGAATGAAAAACTGTTTTTT.

The chain joins TRBV27 to TRBJ2-1; 12 bases are shared with TRBD2. From germline, CDR1 is MNHEY and CDR2 SMNVEV (reference sequence). V dropped 4 bases and J dropped 7; count of bases not matched to a gene: 8. The CDR3 runs to 16 residues. CDR3 sequence: CASSWLAGGRINEQFF. Here the CDR3 DNA reads TGTGCCAGCAGTTGGCTAGCGGGAGGGCGTATAAATGAGCAGTTCTTC.

V is TRBV6-6 and J is TRBJ2-4; D uncertain. Germline CDR1 is MNHNY and CDR2 is SVGAGI (reference sequence). There are 15 residues in the CDR3. V dropped 5 bases and J dropped 0 bases, with 11 bases sitting between them. The CDR3 DNA is TGTGCCAGCAGTCAGACGGCCCAAGCCAAAAACATTCAGTACTTC. Translated: CASSQTAQAKNIQYF.